The T cell receptor beta chain described here comes from a study of regulatory T cells in long-lasting Graves disease. The table lists this clonotype with many counts. Arm-PCR of CDR3 regions with iRepertoire HTBI primers generated TCR beta libraries. TCRdb redid the calling of the multiplex PCR reads with MiXCR, one entry per CDR3 protein. The repertoire consists of about 530,000 distinct CDR3 sequences, with 16% occurring once and the leading ten covering roughly 25%. V lost 7 bases to trimming and J lost 7 bases; unmatched junction nucleotides: 7. CDR3 length equals 14 residues. CDR1 is LGHDT and CDR2 is YNNKEL in the germline V gene (reference sequence). Time point of the sample: newly diagnosed GD, antithyroid drugs for less than 3 months. The TCR library used RNA extracted from PBMCs. These data were also reused for a study on T cells in Graves' hyperthyroidism and ophthalmopathy.

The TCR originated in a woman aged 35-65 years with Graves disease. The sequences come from peripheral blood mononuclear cells (PBMCs), collected at new diagnosis, from a patient treated with antithyroid drugs. The V gene is TRBV3-1, the J gene TRBJ1-6, with 7 bases matching TRBD1. In nucleotides, the CDR3 is TGTGCCAGCACTGTCTCAGGGGGAAATTCACCCCTCCACTTT. Residues: CASTVSGGNSPLHF. Full variable domain (missing parts from reference TRBV3-1 and TRBJ1-6): DTAVSQTPKYLVTQMGNDKSIKCEQNLGHDTMYWYKQDSKKFLKIMFSYNNKELIINETVPNRFSPKSPDKAHLNLHINSLELGDSAVYFCASTVSGGNSPLHFGNGTRLTVT.